This TCR beta chain emerged from a study of blood T cell repertoires in COVID-19. Authors' processing steps: Reference gene primers were amplified, and this amplification served to estimate nucleated cell counts. This table comes from immunoSEQ multiplex PCR, and its TCRdb copy is limited to in-frame clones, with some not included. V and J calls and clone size are given by that table; D and trimming were obtained from the DNA. The table records some 170,000 clones, 75% to 90% of them present only once. The CDR3 consists of 13 residues. Germline V lookup: CDR1 SQVTM, CDR2 ANQGSEA. V lost 7 bases and J 2 bases, leaving 12 bases between the germline ends.

The chain couples TRBV29-1 to TRBJ2-1, with a weak D call TRBD2 (6 bases). Material for sequencing was peripheral blood. The TCR comes from an older woman with acute or convalescent COVID-19. This chain's CDR3 is CSGGTGAYNEQFF. CDR3 DNA: TGCAGCGGCGGGACGGGGGCCTACAATGAGCAGTTCTTC.